Listed here are 22 T cell receptor beta chains from one sample, sequenced in a study of T cell responses to AZD1222 COVID-19 vaccine. The assay was immunoSEQ multiplex PCR, and TCRdb's table has in-frame clones only and misses some. The profile shows about 150,000 clones, roughly 90% of them singletons. Sequenced material: peripheral blood, taken on day 0 of AZD1222 vaccination. All receptors derive from an adult in good health.

The J gene is TRBJ2-1, the V gene TRBV5-6; D perhaps matches TRBD2 (7 bases). CDR1 is SGHDT, CDR2 YYEEEE, per germline. The length of the CDR3 is 15 residues. V lost 4 bases to trimming and J lost 3 bases, with 14 bases between them. CDR3 protein: CASSPRGGSYNEQFF. CDR3 DNA sequence: TGTGCCAGCAGCCCCAGGGGCGGGAGCTACAATGAGCAGTTCTTC. The full variable domain, its missing parts supplied by reference TRBV5-6 and TRBJ2-1, is DAGVTQSPTHLIKTRGQQVTLRCSPKSGHDTVSWYQQALGQGPQFIFQYYEEEERQRGNFPDRFSGHQFPNYSSELNVNALLLGDSALYLCASSPRGGSYNEQFFGPGTRLTVL.

This clone was detected only a few times. The V gene is TRBV7-2, the J gene TRBJ2-7; the match to TRBD1 covers 9 bases. Germline assignment: CDR1 SGHTA and CDR2 FQGNSA. V lost 0 bases, J lost 5 bases, and 14 bases stayed unmatched. The CDR3 is made up of 18 amino acids. Written as DNA, the CDR3 is TGTGCCAGCAGCTTAGCCCCGACCACAGGGGGCCTTTTGGACGAGCAGTACTTC. This gives the protein CASSLAPTTGGLLDEQYF. Together with reference TRBV7-2 and TRBJ2-7, the CDR3 gives the full variable domain: GAGVSQSPSNKVTEKGKDVELRCDPISGHTALYWYRQSLGQGLEFLIYFQGNSAPDKSGLPSDRFSAERTGGSVSTLTIQRTQQEDSAVYLCASSLAPTTGGLLDEQYFGPGTRLTVT.

The V call is TRBV2, the J call TRBJ1-4; D gene uncertain. CDR3 length equals 15 residues. Germline lookup yields CDR1 SNHLY and CDR2 FYNNEI. Trimming stripped 4 bases from V and 4 bases from J, with 13 bases between. The chain's CDR3 is CASSGSDGNNEKLFF. CDR3 sequence (DNA): TGTGCCAGCAGTGGGTCGGACGGCAATAATGAAAAACTGTTTTTT.

This clone has only a few counts. This rearrangement joins TRBV7-8 to TRBJ1-2, with D perhaps TRBD1 (5 bases). V gave up 1 base and J gave up 5 bases, with 14 bases separating them. The V gene's germline CDR1 is SGHVS and CDR2 FQNEAQ. The CDR3 length is 15 residues. CDR3 in DNA: TGTGCCAGCAGCTTAGGCTGGGGGATGGGATATGGCTACACCTTC. This translates into CASSLGWGMGYGYTF.

The chain joins TRBV19 to TRBJ2-3; 7 nucleotides match TRBD2. CDR1 LNHDA and CDR2 SQIVND come from the germline V gene (reference sequence). The CDR3 has 17 residues. V was pared by 6 bases and J by 5 bases, with 17 bases of the junction left unmatched. The CDR3 here is CASRKSGTFGAGDTQYF. The CDR3 bases are TGTGCCAGTAGAAAGAGCGGGACCTTTGGAGCAGGAGATACGCAGTATTTT.

This clone was observed once. This sequence joins TRBV15 and TRBJ1-5; D gene ambiguous. The V gene's germline CDR1 is LNHNV and CDR2 YYDKDF (reference sequence). This CDR3 comprises 15 residues. The ends were cut back, 0 bases at V and 0 bases at J, with 6 bases in the middle. The CDR3 loop is CATSRDGVSNQPQHF. DNA of the CDR3: TGTGCCACCAGCAGAGATGGGGTTAGCAATCAGCCCCAGCATTTT.

The V and J genes are TRBV24-1 and TRBJ2-3; tentative D call: TRBD1 (6 bases). V lost 10 bases, J lost 1 base, and 11 bases lay in between. The germline gives CDR1 KGHDR, CDR2 SFDVKD. The CDR3 sequence is 13 residues long. The CDR3 here is CATRQAGTDTQYF. CDR3 sequence (DNA): TGTGCCACACGACAGGCGGGCACAGATACGCAGTATTTT.

The rearrangement uses TRBV19 and TRBJ1-5; 7 bases are shared with TRBD1. Germline CDR1 and CDR2: LNHDA and SQIVND (reference sequence). This CDR3 has 16 residues. V lost 11 bases to trimming and J lost 5 bases; unmatched junction nucleotides: 18. Written as DNA, the CDR3 is TGTGCCGGCTCGCCGGGCTTGGACAGGCCAGATCAGCCCCAGCATTTT. Residues: CAGSPGLDRPDQPQHF.

The chain couples TRBV9 to TRBJ2-3, with D possibly being TRBD2 (6 bases). Per the germline V gene, CDR1 is SGDLS and CDR2 is YYNGEE. The CDR3 totals 15 residues. The V end lost 4 bases, the J end lost 1 base, and 13 bases lay between the germline ends. The CDR3 region is CASSQLPSGTDTQYF. For the CDR3, the DNA is TGTGCCAGCAGCCAGCTGCCTAGCGGCACAGATACGCAGTATTTT. Drawing the rest from reference TRBV9 and TRBJ2-3, the complete variable domain is DSGVTQTPKHLITATGQRVTLRCSPRSGDLSVYWYQQSLDQGLQFLIQYYNGEERAKGNILERFSAQQFPDLHSELNLSSLELGDSALYFCASSQLPSGTDTQYFGPGTRLTVL.

Only one count was recorded for this clone. The chain employs TRBV27 and TRBJ1-5, with 8 positions matching TRBD1. CDR1 and CDR2 (germline): MNHEY, SMNVEV (reference sequence). V gave up 5 bases and J gave up 1 base; unmatched junction bases: 1. This CDR3 comprises 14 residues. CDR3 bases: TGTGCCAGCAGTGGACAGGGAAGCAATCAGCCCCAGCATTTT. Its protein product is CASSGQGSNQPQHF.

The genes are TRBV7-8 and TRBJ2-7; 7 bases agree with TRBD1. CDR1 is SGHVS, CDR2 FQNEAQ, per germline. Trimming removed 1 base from V and 0 bases from J; junction bases left unmatched: 3. The CDR3 length is 15 residues. For the CDR3, the DNA is TGTGCCAGCAGCTTAGTTCCAGGGGGCTCCTACGAGCAGTACTTC. Translated: CASSLVPGGSYEQYF. Full variable domain (missing parts from reference TRBV7-8 and TRBJ2-7): GAGVSQSPRYKVAKRGQDVALRCDPISGHVSLFWYQQALGQGPEFLTYFQNEAQLDKSGLPSDRFFAERPEGSVSTLKIQRTQQEDSAVYLCASSLVPGGSYEQYFGPGTRLTVT.

The gene calls are TRBV7-3 and TRBJ1-1, with a possible D match to TRBD1 (5 bases). Germline V CDR1 and CDR2: SGHTA, FQGTGA. The CDR3 runs to 13 residues. With 5 bases removed from V and 6 bases from J, the gap between germline ends came to 13 bases. CDR3 DNA: TGTGCCAGCAGCCCCACCCCGGGGGCTGAAGCTTTCTTT. Translating gives CASSPTPGAEAFF.

The genes are TRBV19 and TRBJ2-1; 14 nucleotides match TRBD2. Germline V gene lookup returns CDR1 LNHDA and CDR2 SQIVND (reference sequence). The ends lost 5 bases at V and 6 bases at J; junction bases unmatched: 3. CDR3 size: 15 residues. CDR3 in DNA: TGTGCCAGTAGTTCCGGACTAGCGGGGGGCAATGAGCAGTTCTTC. It specifies CASSSGLAGGNEQFF.

The chain links TRBV9 to TRBJ2-1; 7 bases are shared with TRBD2. V shed 0 bases, J shed 8 bases, and the junction held 5 bases outside the gene matches. The length of the CDR3 is 14 residues. Germline CDR1 SGDLS, CDR2 YYNGEE. The DNA of the CDR3 is TGTGCCAGCAGCGTAGGCGGGAGTAGAGATGAGCAGTTCTTC. Its translation is CASSVGGSRDEQFF.

V is TRBV7-2 and J is TRBJ2-1; 15 bases match TRBD2. Germline trimming cut 5 bases from V and 10 bases from J; bases unmatched to any gene: 9. The CDR3 spans 16 residues. Germline V gene sequence: CDR1 SGHTA, CDR2 FQGNSA. As DNA, the CDR3 is TGTGCCAGCAGCCCGCCGGGACTAGCGGGGGGCATAGAGCAGTTCTTC. Encoded protein: CASSPPGLAGGIEQFF.

The chain couples TRBV6-5 to TRBJ1-2; D unresolved. This CDR3 region has 16 residues. The ends were cut back, 4 bases at V and 1 base at J, with 16 bases in the middle. Germline lookup yields CDR1 MNHEY and CDR2 SVGAGI. The CDR3 is CASSFFPRPDNYGYTF. The CDR3 DNA reads as TGTGCCAGCAGTTTCTTCCCGCGACCGGATAACTATGGCTACACCTTC.

The CDR3 reads CASSIPGRVGGYTF. CDR3 in DNA: TGTGCCAGTAGTATCCCCGGAAGGGTCGGTGGCTACACCTTC. This rearrangement joins TRBV19 to TRBJ1-2; D is uncertain. This CDR3 region has 14 residues. Trimming stripped 3 bases from V and 7 bases from J, with 15 bases between. Germline CDR1 is LNHDA and CDR2 is SQIVND (reference sequence).

This clone was found a few times. Different DNA sequences within this sample yield the same CDR3. The chain has TRBV27 and TRBJ1-5; 10 bases line up with TRBD1. This CDR3 has 15 amino acids. J lost 2 bases, V lost 3 bases, and 1 base had no gene match. CDR1 is MNHEY, CDR2 SMNVEV, per germline (reference sequence). The CDR3 loop reads CASSFGTGGNQPQHF. CDR3 DNA sequence: TGTGCCAGCAGTTTCGGGACAGGGGGCAATCAGCCCCAGCATTTT.

This clone was seen a few times. This rearrangement joins TRBV9 to TRBJ1-4; D remains unclear. V lost 0 bases and J 8 bases, leaving 14 bases between the germline ends. The CDR3 has 15 residues. Germline lookup yields CDR1 SGDLS and CDR2 YYNGEE. The CDR3 DNA is TGTGCCAGCAGCGTAGGATCTGGAGAAGGGGAAAAACTGTTTTTT. Amino acid sequence: CASSVGSGEGEKLFF.

The rearrangement joins TRBV29-1 to TRBJ2-3; 12 bases fit TRBD2. After removal of 4 bases from V and 1 base from J, the junction contained 3 bases not matched to a gene. This CDR3 comprises 15 residues. Germline CDR1 SQVTM, CDR2 ANQGSEA. The CDR3 nucleotides are TGCAGCGTTGTTAGACTAGCGGGGGGCACAGATACGCAGTATTTT. Residues: CSVVRLAGGTDTQYF.

The V call is TRBV7-9, the J call TRBJ2-4; D may be TRBD2 (5 bases). The CDR3 loop spans 13 amino acids. Trimming pared 2 bases from V and 8 bases from J, leaving 10 bases between. CDR1 and CDR2 from the germline V gene are SEHNR and FQNEAQ (reference sequence). The CDR3 protein is CASSLRGLDIQYF. The CDR3 DNA is TGTGCCAGCAGCTTACGGGGTCTGGACATTCAGTACTTC.

The chain recombines TRBV2 with TRBJ2-3; 9 nucleotides agree with TRBD2. V trimming: 6 bases; J trimming: 2 bases; junction bases outside the gene matches: 9. Germline V lookup: CDR1 SNHLY, CDR2 FYNNEI. The CDR3 contains 16 residues. CDR3 loop: CASRAAGTSFTDTQYF. The CDR3 coding sequence is TGTGCCAGCAGGGCAGCAGGGACTAGCTTCACAGATACGCAGTATTTT.